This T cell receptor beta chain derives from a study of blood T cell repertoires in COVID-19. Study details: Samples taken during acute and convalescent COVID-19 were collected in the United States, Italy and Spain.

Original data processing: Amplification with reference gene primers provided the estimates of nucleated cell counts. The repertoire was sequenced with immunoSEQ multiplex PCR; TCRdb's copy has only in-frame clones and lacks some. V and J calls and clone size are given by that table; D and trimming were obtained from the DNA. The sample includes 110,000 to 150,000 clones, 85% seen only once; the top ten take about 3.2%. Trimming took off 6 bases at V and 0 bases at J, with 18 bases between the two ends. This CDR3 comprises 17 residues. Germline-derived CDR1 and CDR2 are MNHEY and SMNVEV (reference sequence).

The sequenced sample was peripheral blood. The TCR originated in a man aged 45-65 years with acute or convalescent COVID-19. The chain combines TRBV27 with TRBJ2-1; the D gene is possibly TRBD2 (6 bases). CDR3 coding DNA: TGTGCCAGCAGGCCGGGGGTGAGGGTGAGCTCCTACAATGAGCAGTTCTTC. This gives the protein CASRPGVRVSSYNEQFF.